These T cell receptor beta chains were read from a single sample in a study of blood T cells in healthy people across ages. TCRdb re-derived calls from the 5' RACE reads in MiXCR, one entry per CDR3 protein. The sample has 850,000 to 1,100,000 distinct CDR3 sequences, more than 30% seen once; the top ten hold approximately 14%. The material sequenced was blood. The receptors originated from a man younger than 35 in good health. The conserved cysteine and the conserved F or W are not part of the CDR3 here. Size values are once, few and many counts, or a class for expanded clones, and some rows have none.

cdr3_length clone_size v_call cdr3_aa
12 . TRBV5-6 ASSVAPRNEKLF
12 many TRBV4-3 ASSQDSGNYEQY
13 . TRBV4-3 ASSQVLRGRDTQY
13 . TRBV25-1 ASRDSGTSEETQY
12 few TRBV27 ASSLSPTNYGYT
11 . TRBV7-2 ASSRDYSYEQY
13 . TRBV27 ASSPQDDRAYGYT
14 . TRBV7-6 ASSSPGGSGTGELF
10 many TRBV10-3 AISERGDGYT
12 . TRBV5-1 ASSLSGGTNEQF
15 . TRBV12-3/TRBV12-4 ASCPGAAAGQYNEQF
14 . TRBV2 ASRRGTSGTTDTQY
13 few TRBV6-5 ASSYGAGGPPTQY
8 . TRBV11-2 ATSFREQF
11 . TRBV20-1 SARGASLETQY
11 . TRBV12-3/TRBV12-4 ASSQSILGERY
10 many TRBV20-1 SATTDAGEQF
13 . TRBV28 ASSSAGPSYNEQF
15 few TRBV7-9 ASSSPPGTEYTETQY
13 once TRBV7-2 ASSLAGPGPYGYT
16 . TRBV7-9 ASSLVRFAGLSTDTQY
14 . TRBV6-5 ASSYSVTGLTYEQY
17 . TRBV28 ASSQHSPMTPLNTGELF
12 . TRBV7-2 ASSLRPGESPLH
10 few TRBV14 ASSQQGLGYT
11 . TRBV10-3 VIARNSNQPQH
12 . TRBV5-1 ASSLQDDTDTQY
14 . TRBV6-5 ASQGGSQYEGTEAF
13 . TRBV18 ASSPAAVYQETQY
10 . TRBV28 ASRTGSNEQY
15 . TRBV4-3 ASSQDAATEAHNEQF
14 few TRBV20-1 SARDRWTSGGDEQF
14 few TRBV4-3 ASSQLSRGHTDTQY
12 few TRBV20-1 SARGRQSRNEQF
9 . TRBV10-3 AARANYGYT
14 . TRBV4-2 ASSQGDRHPKYGYT
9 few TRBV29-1 SVDRAGEQY
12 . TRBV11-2 ASSLSLGVSEQY
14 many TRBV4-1 ASSQEGGTGNEKLF
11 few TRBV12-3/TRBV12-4 ASTGTAQETQY
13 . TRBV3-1 ASSPTTGLNEKLF
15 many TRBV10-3 AISGTTRTVSRYGYT
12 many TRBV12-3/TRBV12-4 ASSLNRQYNEQF
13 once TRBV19 ASSILGGGNQPQH
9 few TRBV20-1 SAGPWGEQF
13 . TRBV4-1 ASSQDRVWRNEQY
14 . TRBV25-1 ASGRSDRGRNTEAF
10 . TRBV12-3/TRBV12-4 ASSSSPNTQY